This T cell receptor beta chain was captured by sequencing in a study of beta chain features in type 1 diabetes. Sequenced material consisted of expressed TCRB transcripts (all of the isolated RNA was reverse transcribed). Data came from immunoSEQ multiplex PCR; TCRdb stores just in-frame clones and leaves some out. Of nearly 700,000 clones in the sample, roughly an eighth were seen once. Using CD45RO/CCR7/CD25/CD127/CD95/CD27, CD4+ naive, central memory, regulatory and stem cell-like memory cells were sorted. Regarding the study as a whole: Shorter TCRB CDR3s, moderately but significantly so, marked every one of the four CD4+ subsets in Type 1 diabetes patients.

In this sample, this clone turned up a few times. As yet, its antigen is unknown. Trimming pared 4 bases from V and 7 bases from J, leaving 8 bases between. Germline-derived CDR1 and CDR2 are SGHRS and YFSETQ. The length of the CDR3 is 12 residues. The clonotype originates from a man between 18 and 35 years old with type 1 diabetes. The sequenced sample was naive CD4+ T cells from blood. The V call is TRBV5-1, the J call TRBJ2-2; D is unclear. The CDR3 reads CASSPTGGELFF. CDR3 nucleotide sequence: TGCGCCAGCAGCCCCACGGGCGGGGAGCTGTTTTTT.